This T cell receptor (beta chain) was documented in a study of blood T cell repertoires in COVID-19. Study-level background: From T cells, B-cell-depleted T cells, or PBMCs came the material, which was cDNA or gDNA.

One Seattle source followed patients from active infection through their disease course. The germline V gene has CDR1 SNHLY and CDR2 FYNNEI. The trim removed 7 bases at V and 9 bases at J, leaving 9 bases unmatched. The CDR3 totals 15 residues. How the authors handled the data: Nucleated cell counts were estimated from reference gene primer amplification. Measured with immunoSEQ multiplex PCR; TCRdb has only the in-frame clones, and not every one. Clonal size and the V and J genes are those of that table, whereas D and trimming came from the DNA. The table includes about 87,000 clones, around 85% detected once.

V usage is TRBV2 and J usage is TRBJ1-6; TRBD1 agrees at 10 bases. This receptor was obtained from a woman of 80 years or more with COVID-19, enrolled during active disease. Sequenced material: peripheral blood. The CDR3 spells CASKRDRGIVSPLHF. The DNA for the CDR3 is TGTGCCAGCAAAAGGGACAGGGGAATAGTTTCACCCCTCCACTTT. Drawing the rest from reference TRBV2 and TRBJ1-6, the complete variable domain is EPEVTQTPSHQVTQMGQEVILRCVPISNHLYFYWYRQILGQKVEFLVSFYNNEISEKSEIFDDQFSVERPDGSNFTLKIRSTKLEDSAMYFCASKRDRGIVSPLHFGNGTRLTVT.